These T cell receptor beta chains were read from a single sample in a study of patients and donors after allogeneic stem cell transplantation. TCRdb passed the RT-PCR reads through MiXCR, listing each CDR3 protein once. The table shows 190,000 or so distinct CDR3 sequences, with 35% to 50% occurring only once. Material: blood, either unsorted or a sorted T cell fraction (not recorded which). The receptors shown here come from a human donor who was either an allogeneic HSCT recipient or a stem cell or donor lymphocyte infusion donor (not recorded which). It is not recorded whose cells these are; they may come from a transplant donor. Both conserved end residues are part of each CDR3. The order of the fields is clone size, V gene, D gene, CDR3 protein. A D gene is named only where the DNA matches it firmly. Expanded clones are given a class, and other clones once, few, many or no size at all.

few	TRBV3-1	.	CASSQERGGARHYGYTF
few	TRBV7-3	.	CASSLMVGNDNEQFF
few	TRBV6-5	.	CASKPRRNTGELFF
few	TRBV12-3/TRBV12-4	TRBD1	CASSLGDRDIAEAFF
.	TRBV4-3	TRBD2	CASSFRLAGAYNEQFF
.	TRBV7-2	.	CASSSLGGVVADTQYF
few	TRBV20-1	TRBD2	CSARVRTSSYNEQFF
.	TRBV5-4	.	CASSAASYEQYF
.	TRBV5-1	.	CASNLRPSTNYGYTF
few	TRBV5-1	.	CASGFGTPNEQFF
.	TRBV20-1	TRBD2	CSARDRTSGSYEQYF
.	TRBV15	TRBD1	CATSGGTDSSQPQHF
.	TRBV29-1	.	CSVGGTLNGYTF
few	TRBV20-1	.	CSAIPSATDTQYF
.	TRBV7-2	.	CASRYTPSSYNEQFF
few	TRBV6-5	.	CASSNQGGQPQHF
few	TRBV4-1	TRBD2	CASSQDGAGLNEQFF